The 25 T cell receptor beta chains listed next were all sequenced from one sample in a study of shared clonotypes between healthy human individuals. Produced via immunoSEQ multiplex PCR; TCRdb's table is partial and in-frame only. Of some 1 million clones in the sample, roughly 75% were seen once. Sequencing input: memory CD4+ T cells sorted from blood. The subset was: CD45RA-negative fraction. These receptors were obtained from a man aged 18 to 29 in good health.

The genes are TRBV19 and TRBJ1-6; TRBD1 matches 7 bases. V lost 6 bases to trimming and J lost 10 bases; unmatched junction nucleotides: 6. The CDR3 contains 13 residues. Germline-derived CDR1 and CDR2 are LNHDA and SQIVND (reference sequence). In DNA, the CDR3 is TGTGCCAGTAGAGACAGGGTCGAGTCACCCCTCCACTTT. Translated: CASRDRVESPLHF. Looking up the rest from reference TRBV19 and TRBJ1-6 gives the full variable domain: DGGITQSPKYLFRKEGQNVTLSCEQNLNHDAMYWYRQDPGQGLRLIYYSQIVNDFQKGDIAEGYSVSREKKESFPLTVTSAQKNPTAFYLCASRDRVESPLHFGNGTRLTVT.

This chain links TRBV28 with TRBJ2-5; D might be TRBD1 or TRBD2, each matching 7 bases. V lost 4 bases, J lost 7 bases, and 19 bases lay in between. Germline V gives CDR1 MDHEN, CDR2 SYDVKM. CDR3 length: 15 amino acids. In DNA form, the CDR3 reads TGTGCCAGCAGTTCCCGGGGAGGGGGCTCTGGGACCCAGTACTTC. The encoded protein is CASSSRGGGSGTQYF.

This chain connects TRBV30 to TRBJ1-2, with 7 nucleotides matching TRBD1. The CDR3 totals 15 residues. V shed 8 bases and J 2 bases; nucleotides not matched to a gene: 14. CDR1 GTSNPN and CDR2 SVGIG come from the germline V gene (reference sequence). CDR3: CATHQRGTENYGYTF. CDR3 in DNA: TGTGCCACCCATCAACGGGGGACAGAAAACTATGGCTACACCTTC.

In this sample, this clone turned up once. DNA for the CDR3: TGTGCCAGCAGTTTAAGTGACAGGGGCTCCTACGAGCAGTACTTC. It codes for CASSLSDRGSYEQYF. The rearrangement joins TRBV28 to TRBJ2-7, with TRBD1 matching 8 bases. The germline V gene encodes CDR1 MDHEN and CDR2 SYDVKM. This CDR3 has 15 amino acids. With 2 bases clipped from V and 0 bases from J, the junction kept 3 bases outside the gene matches.

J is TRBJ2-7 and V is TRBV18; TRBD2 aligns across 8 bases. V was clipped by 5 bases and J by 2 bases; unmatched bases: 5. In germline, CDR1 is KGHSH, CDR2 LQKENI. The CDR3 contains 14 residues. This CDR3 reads CASSIGGGTYEQYF. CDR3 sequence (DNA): TGTGCCAGCTCAATCGGCGGGGGGACCTACGAGCAGTACTTC. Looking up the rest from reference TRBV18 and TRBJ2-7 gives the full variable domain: NAGVMQNPRHLVRRRGQEARLRCSPMKGHSHVYWYRQLPEEGLKFMVYLQKENIIDESGMPKERFSAEFPKEGPSILRIQQVVRGDSAAYFCASSIGGGTYEQYFGPGTRLTVT.

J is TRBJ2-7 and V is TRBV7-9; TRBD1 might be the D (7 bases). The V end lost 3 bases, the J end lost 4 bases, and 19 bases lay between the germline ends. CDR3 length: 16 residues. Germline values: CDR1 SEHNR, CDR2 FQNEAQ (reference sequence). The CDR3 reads CASSLPRTGGVYEQYF. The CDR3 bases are TGTGCCAGCAGCTTGCCCCGGACAGGAGGGGTGTACGAGCAGTACTTC.

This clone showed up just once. The CDR3 DNA is TGTGCCAGCAGCTTAGTCGGGGGGGCCATCTACAATGAGCAGTTCTTC. This translates into CASSLVGGAIYNEQFF. V gene TRBV7-8 combines with J gene TRBJ2-1; 8 bases match TRBD2. The V gene end was trimmed by 1 base and the J gene end by 3 bases; junction bases not matched to a gene: 5. CDR3 length: 16 amino acids. Germline V gives CDR1 SGHVS, CDR2 FQNEAQ.

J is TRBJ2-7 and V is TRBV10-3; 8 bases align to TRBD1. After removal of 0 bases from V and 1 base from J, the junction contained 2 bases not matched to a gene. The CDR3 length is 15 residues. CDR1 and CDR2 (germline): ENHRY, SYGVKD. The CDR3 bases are TGTGCCATCAGTGAGTCTGGACAGGGTTCCTACGAGCAGTACTTC. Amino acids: CAISESGQGSYEQYF.

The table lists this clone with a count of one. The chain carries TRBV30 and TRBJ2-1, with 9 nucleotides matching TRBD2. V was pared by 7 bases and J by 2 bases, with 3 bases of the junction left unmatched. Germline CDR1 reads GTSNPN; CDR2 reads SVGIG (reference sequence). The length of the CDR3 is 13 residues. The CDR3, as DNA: TGTGCCTTAGCGGGAGCCCCCTACAATGAGCAGTTCTTC. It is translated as CALAGAPYNEQFF.

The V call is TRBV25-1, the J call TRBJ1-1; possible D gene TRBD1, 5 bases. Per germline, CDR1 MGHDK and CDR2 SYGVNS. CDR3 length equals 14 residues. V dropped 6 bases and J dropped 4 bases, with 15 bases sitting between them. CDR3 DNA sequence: TGTGCCAGCAGGCACCACGGGGGATTCACTGAAGCTTTCTTT. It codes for CASRHHGGFTEAFF.

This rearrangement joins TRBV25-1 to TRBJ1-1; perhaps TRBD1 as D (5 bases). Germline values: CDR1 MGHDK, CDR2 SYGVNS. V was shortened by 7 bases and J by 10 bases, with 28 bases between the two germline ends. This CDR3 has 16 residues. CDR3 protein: CASTSPAGTGKTGAFF. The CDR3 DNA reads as TGTGCCAGCACCTCCCCCGCGGGCACGGGAAAAACAGGAGCTTTCTTT.

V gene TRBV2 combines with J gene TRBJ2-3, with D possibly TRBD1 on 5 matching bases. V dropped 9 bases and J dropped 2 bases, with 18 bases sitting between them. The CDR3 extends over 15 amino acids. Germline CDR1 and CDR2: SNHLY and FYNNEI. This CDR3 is CARAITGGYTDTQYF. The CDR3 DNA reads TGTGCCAGAGCGATAACAGGTGGTTACACAGATACGCAGTATTTT.

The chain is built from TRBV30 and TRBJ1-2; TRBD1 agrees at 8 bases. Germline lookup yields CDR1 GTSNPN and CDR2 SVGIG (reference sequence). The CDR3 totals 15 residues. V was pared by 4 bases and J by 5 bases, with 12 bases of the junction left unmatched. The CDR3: CAWILQGAGSYGYTF. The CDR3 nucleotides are TGTGCCTGGATCCTTCAGGGGGCAGGTTCTTATGGCTACACCTTC.

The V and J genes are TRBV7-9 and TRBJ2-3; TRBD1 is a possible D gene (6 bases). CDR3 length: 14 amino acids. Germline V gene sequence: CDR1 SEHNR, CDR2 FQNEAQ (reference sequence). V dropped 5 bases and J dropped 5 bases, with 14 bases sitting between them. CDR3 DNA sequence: TGTGCCAGCAGCCTACAGGGAAGGGAAGATACGCAGTATTTT. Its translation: CASSLQGREDTQYF.

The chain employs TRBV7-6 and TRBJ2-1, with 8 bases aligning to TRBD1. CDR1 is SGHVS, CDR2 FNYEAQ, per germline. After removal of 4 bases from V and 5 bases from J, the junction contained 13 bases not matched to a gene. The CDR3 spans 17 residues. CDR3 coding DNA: TGTGCCAGCAGCTCCGGGCCCACAACAGGGGGGAACAATGAGCAGTTCTTC. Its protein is CASSSGPTTGGNNEQFF.

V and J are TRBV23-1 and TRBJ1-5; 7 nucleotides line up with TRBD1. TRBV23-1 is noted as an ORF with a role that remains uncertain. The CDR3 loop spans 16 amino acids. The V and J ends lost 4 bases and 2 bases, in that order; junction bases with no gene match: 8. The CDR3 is CASSRLTGQRNQPQHF. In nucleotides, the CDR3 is TGCGCCAGCAGTCGGCTTACGGGACAGCGCAATCAGCCCCAGCATTTT.

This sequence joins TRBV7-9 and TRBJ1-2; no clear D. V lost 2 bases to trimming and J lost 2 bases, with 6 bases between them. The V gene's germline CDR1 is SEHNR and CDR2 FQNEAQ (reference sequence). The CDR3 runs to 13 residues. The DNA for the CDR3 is TGTGCCAGCAGCTTAACACAAAACTATGGCTACACCTTC. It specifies CASSLTQNYGYTF.

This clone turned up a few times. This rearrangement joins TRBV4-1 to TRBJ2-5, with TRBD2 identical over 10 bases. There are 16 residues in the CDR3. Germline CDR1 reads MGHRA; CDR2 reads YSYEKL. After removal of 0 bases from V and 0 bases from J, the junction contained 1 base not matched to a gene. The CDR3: CASSQEAGGNQETQYF. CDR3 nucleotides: TGCGCCAGCAGCCAAGAAGCGGGGGGGAACCAAGAGACCCAGTACTTC.

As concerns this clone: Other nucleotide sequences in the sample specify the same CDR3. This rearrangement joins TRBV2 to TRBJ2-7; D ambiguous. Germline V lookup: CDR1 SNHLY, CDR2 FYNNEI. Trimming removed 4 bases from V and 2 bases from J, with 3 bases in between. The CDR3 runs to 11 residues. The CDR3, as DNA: TGTGCCAGCAGTGGCGCCTACGAGCAGTACTTC. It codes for CASSGAYEQYF.

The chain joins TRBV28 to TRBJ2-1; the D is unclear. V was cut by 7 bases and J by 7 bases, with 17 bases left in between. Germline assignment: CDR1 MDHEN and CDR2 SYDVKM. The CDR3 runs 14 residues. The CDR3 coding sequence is TGTGCCAGCACCCCGCCTAACCGGCGAAATGAGCAGTTCTTC. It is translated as CASTPPNRRNEQFF. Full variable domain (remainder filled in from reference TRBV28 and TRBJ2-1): DVKVTQSSRYLVKRTGEKVFLECVQDMDHENMFWYRQDPGLGLRLIYFSYDVKMKEKGDIPEGYSVSREKKERFSLILESASTNQTSMYLCASTPPNRRNEQFFGPGTRLTVL.

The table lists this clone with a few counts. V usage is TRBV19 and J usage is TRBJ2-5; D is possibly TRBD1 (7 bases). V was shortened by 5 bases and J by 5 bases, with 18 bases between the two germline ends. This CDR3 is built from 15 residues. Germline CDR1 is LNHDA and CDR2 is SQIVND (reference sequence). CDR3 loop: CASSRSGGNAETQYF. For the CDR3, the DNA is TGTGCCAGTAGTCGGTCAGGGGGGAATGCGGAGACCCAGTACTTC.

Here the CDR3 reads CASSLEGSGNQPQHF. The CDR3 DNA sequence: TGCGCCAGCAGCTTGGAGGGGAGCGGCAATCAGCCCCAGCATTTT. V is TRBV5-1 and J is TRBJ1-5, with a weak D call TRBD1 (5 bases). The length of the CDR3 is 15 residues. The germline CDR1 and CDR2 sequences are SGHRS and YFSETQ. The germline V and J ends were trimmed by 0 bases and 2 bases, with 9 bases remaining between them.

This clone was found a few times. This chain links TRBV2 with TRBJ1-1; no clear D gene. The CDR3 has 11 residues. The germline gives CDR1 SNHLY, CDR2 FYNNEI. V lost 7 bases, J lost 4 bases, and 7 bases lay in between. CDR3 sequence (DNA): TGTGCCAGCATCGAAGGCACTGAAGCTTTCTTT. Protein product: CASIEGTEAFF. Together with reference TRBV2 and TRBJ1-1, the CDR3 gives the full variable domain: EPEVTQTPSHQVTQMGQEVILRCVPISNHLYFYWYRQILGQKVEFLVSFYNNEISEKSEIFDDQFSVERPDGSNFTLKIRSTKLEDSAMYFCASIEGTEAFFGQGTRLTVV.

The CDR3 nucleotides read TGTGCCAGCACCGAAACGGCGCGACGGAACTCTGGAAACACCATATATTTT. This translates into CASTETARRNSGNTIYF. J is TRBJ1-3 and V is TRBV2; D is ambiguous. The CDR3 has 17 residues. Deletions cut 7 bases from V and 0 bases from J, with 19 bases between. Per germline, CDR1 SNHLY and CDR2 FYNNEI.

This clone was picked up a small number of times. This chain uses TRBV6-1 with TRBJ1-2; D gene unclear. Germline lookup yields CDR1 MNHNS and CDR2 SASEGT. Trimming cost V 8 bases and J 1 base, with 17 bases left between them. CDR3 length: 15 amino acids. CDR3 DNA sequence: TGTGCCAGCGGTAAAGACGGCGGCAATAACTATGGCTACACCTTC. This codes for CASGKDGGNNYGYTF.